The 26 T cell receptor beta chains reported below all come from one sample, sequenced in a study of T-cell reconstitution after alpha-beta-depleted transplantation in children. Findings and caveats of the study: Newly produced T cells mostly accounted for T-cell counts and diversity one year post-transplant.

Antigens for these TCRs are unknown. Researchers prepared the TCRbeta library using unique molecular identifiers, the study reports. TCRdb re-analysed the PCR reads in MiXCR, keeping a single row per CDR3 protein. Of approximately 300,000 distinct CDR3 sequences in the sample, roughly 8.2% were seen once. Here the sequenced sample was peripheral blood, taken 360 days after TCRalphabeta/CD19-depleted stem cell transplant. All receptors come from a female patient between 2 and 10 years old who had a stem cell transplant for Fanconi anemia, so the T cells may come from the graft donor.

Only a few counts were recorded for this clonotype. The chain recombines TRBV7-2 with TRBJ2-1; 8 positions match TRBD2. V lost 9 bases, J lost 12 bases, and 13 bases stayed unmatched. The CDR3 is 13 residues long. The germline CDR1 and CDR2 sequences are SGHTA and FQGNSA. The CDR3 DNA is TGTGCCAGTCACCTTGCGCGGGGGGCCGGGCAGTTCTTC. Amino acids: CASHLARGAGQFF.

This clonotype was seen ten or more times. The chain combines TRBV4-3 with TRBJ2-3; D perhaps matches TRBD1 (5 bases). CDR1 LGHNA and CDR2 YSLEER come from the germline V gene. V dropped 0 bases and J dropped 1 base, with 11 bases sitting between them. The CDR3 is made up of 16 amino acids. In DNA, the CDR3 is TGCGCCAGCAGCCAAGATACGGGCAGGGGCACAGATACGCAGTATTTT. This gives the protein CASSQDTGRGTDTQYF.

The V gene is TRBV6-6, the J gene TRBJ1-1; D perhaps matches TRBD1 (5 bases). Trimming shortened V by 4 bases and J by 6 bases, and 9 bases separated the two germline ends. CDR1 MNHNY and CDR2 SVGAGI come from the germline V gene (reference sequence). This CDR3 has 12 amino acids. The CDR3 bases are TGTGCCAGCAGTTTAAGCAGGGCTGAAGCTTTCTTT. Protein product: CASSLSRAEAFF.

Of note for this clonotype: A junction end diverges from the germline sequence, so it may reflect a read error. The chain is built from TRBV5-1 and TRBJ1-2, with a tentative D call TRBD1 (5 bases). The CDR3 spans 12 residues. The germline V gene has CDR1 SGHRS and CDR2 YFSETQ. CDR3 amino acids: CTSSLGVYGYTF. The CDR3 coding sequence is TGCACCAGCAGCTTGGGGGTTTATGGCTACACCTTC. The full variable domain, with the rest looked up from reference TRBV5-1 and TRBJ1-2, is KAGVTQTPRYLIKTRGQQVTLSCSPISGHRSVSWYQQTPGQGLQFLFEYFSETQRNKGNFPGRFSGRQFSNSRSEMNVSTLELGDSALYLCTSSLGVYGYTFGSGTRLTVV.

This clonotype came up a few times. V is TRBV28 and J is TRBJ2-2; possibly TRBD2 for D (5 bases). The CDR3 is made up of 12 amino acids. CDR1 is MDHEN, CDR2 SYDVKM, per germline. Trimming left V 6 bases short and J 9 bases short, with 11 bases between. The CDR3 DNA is TGTGCCAGCAGATTCGGGAAGCGGGAGCTGTTTTTT. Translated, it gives CASRFGKRELFF.

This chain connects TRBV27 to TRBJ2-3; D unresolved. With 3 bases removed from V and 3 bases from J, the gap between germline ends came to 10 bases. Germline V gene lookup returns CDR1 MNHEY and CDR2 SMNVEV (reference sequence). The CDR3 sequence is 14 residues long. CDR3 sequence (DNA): TGTGCCAGCAGTTTCTTTATGGGTACAGATACGCAGTATTTT. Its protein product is CASSFFMGTDTQYF.

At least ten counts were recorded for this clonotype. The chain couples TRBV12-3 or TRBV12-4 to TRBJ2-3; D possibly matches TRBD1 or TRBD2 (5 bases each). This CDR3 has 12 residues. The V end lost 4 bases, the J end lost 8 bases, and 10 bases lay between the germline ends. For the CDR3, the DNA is TGTGCCAGCAGTTGGGACCGACCTACGCAGTATTTT. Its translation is CASSWDRPTQYF.

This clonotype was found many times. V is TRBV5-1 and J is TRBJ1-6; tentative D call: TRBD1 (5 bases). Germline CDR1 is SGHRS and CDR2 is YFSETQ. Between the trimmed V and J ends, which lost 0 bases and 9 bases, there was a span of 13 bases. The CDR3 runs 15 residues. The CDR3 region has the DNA TGCGCCAGCAGCTTGGTCTCCAACACAGGTTCACCCCTCCACTTT. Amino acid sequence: CASSLVSNTGSPLHF. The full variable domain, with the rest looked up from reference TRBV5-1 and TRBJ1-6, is KAGVTQTPRYLIKTRGQQVTLSCSPISGHRSVSWYQQTPGQGLQFLFEYFSETQRNKGNFPGRFSGRQFSNSRSEMNVSTLELGDSALYLCASSLVSNTGSPLHFGNGTRLTVT.

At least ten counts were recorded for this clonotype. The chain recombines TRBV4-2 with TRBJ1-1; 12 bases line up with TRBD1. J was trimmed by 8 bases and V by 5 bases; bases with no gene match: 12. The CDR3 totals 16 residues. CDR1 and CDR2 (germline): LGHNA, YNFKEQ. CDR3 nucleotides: TGTGCCAGCAGCGGGCCCCGGGACAGGGGGCGTCTCGAAGCTTTCTTT. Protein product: CASSGPRDRGRLEAFF.

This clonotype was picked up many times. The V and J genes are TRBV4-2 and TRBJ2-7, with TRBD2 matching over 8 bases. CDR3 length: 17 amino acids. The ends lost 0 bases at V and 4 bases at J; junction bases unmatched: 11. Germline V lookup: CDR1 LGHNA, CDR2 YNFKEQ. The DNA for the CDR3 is TGTGCCAGCAGCCAAGATTCCGGACCGGGACTAGGTTACGAGCAGTACTTC. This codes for CASSQDSGPGLGYEQYF.

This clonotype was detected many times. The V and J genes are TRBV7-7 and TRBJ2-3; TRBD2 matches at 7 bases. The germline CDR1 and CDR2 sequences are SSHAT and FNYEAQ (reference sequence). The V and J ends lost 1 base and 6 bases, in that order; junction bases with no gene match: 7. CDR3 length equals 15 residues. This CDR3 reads CASSLGTRFSDTQYF. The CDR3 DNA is TGTGCCAGCAGCTTAGGGACTAGATTCTCCGATACGCAGTATTTT.

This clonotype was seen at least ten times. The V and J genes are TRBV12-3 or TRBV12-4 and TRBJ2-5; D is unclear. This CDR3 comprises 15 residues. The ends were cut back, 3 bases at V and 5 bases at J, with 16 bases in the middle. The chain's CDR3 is CASSLRALPRETQYF. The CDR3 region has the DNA TGTGCCAGCAGTTTGAGAGCCCTACCCCGGGAGACCCAGTACTTC.

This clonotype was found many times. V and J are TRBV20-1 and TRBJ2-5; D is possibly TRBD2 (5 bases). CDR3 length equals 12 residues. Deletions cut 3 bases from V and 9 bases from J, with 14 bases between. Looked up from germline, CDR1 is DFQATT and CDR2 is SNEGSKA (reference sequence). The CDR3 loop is CSARTTGRAQYF. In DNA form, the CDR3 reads TGCAGTGCTAGGACTACTGGTCGGGCCCAGTACTTC.

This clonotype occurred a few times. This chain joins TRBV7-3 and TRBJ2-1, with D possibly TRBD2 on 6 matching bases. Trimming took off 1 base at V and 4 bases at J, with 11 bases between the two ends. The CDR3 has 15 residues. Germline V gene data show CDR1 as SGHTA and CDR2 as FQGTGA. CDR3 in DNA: TGTGCCAGCAGCTTAATGGCGGGGAAGTACAATGAGCAGTTCTTC. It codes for CASSLMAGKYNEQFF.

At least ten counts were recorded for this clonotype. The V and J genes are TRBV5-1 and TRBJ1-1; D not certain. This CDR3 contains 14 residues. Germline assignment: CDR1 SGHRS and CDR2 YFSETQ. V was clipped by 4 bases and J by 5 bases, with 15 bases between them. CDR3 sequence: CASSPRHPGTEAFF. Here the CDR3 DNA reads TGCGCCAGCAGCCCAAGACACCCCGGGACTGAAGCTTTCTTT.

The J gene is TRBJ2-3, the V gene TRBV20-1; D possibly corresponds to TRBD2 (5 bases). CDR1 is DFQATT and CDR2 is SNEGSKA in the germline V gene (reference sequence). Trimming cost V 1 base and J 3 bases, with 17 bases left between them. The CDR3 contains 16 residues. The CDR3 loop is CSARARKTSMTDTQYF. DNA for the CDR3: TGCAGTGCTAGAGCCCGAAAAACTAGTATGACAGATACGCAGTATTTT.

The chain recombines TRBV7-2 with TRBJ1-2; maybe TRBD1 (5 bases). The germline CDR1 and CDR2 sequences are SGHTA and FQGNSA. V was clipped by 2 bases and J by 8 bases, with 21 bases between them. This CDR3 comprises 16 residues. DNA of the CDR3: TGTGCCAGCAGCTTAAGTCCAGGGTTCCGGATGGGGGGCTACACCTTC. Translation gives CASSLSPGFRMGGYTF.

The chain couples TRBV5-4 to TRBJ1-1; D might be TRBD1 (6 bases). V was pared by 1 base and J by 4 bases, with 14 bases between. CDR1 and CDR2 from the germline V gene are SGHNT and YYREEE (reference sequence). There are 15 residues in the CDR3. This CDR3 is CASSLPGELATEAFF. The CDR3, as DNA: TGTGCCAGCAGCTTGCCAGGGGAATTGGCCACTGAAGCTTTCTTT.

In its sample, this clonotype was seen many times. The CDR3 DNA sequence: TGTGCCAGCAGTGAGTATGCAGGGGGTAGGAACACTGAAGCTTTCTTT. This gives the protein CASSEYAGGRNTEAFF. The V and J genes are TRBV25-1 and TRBJ1-1, with TRBD1 matching over 7 bases. This CDR3 comprises 16 residues. Unmatched junction bases numbered 8, after V lost 3 bases and J lost 1 base. Per germline, CDR1 MGHDK and CDR2 SYGVNS.

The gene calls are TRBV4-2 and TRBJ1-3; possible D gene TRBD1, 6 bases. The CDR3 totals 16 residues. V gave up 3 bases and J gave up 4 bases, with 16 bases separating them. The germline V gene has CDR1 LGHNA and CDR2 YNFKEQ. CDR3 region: CASSQRGQGKGNTIYF. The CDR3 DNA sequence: TGTGCCAGCAGCCAGCGGGGGCAGGGCAAAGGAAACACCATATATTTT.

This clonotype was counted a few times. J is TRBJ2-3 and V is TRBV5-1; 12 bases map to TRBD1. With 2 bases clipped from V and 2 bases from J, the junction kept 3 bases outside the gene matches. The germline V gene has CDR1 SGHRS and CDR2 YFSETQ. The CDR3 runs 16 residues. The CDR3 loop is CASSFWGQGATDTQYF. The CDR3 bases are TGCGCCAGCAGCTTCTGGGGACAGGGGGCCACAGATACGCAGTATTTT.

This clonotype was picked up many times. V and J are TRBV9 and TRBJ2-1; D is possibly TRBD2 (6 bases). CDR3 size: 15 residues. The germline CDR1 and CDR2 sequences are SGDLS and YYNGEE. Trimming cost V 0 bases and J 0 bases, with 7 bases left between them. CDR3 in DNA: TGTGCCAGCAGCGTAGCAGCGGGCTCCTACAATGAGCAGTTCTTC. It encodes CASSVAAGSYNEQFF.

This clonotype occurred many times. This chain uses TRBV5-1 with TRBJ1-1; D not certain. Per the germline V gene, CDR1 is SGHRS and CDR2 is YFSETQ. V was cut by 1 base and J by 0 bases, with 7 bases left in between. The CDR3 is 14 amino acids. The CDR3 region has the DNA TGCGCCAGCAGCTTGAGGGTATTGAACACTGAAGCTTTCTTT. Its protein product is CASSLRVLNTEAFF.

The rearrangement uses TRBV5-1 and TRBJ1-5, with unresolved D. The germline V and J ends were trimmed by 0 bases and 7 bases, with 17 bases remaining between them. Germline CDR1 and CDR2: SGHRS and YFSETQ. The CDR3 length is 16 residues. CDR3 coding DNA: TGCGCCAGCAGCTTGGGGCCCCAGGCCGACAAGCAGCCCCAGCATTTT. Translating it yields CASSLGPQADKQPQHF.

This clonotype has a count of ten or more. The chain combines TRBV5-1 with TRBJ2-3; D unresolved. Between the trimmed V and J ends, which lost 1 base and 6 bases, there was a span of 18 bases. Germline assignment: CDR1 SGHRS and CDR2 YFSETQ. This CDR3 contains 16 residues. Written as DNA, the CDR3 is TGCGCCAGCAGCTTGCACTTCGCCGGGCGCGACGATACGCAGTATTTT. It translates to CASSLHFAGRDDTQYF.

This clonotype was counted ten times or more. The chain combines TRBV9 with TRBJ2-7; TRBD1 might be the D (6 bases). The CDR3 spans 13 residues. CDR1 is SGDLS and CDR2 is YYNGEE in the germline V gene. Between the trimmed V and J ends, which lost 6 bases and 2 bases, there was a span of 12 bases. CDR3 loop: CASTTTGTYEQYF. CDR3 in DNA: TGTGCCAGCACCACGACAGGTACCTACGAGCAGTACTTC. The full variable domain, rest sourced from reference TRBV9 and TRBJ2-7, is DSGVTQTPKHLITATGQRVTLRCSPRSGDLSVYWYQQSLDQGLQFLIQYYNGEERAKGNILERFSAQQFPDLHSELNLSSLELGDSALYFCASTTTGTYEQYFGPGTRLTVT.